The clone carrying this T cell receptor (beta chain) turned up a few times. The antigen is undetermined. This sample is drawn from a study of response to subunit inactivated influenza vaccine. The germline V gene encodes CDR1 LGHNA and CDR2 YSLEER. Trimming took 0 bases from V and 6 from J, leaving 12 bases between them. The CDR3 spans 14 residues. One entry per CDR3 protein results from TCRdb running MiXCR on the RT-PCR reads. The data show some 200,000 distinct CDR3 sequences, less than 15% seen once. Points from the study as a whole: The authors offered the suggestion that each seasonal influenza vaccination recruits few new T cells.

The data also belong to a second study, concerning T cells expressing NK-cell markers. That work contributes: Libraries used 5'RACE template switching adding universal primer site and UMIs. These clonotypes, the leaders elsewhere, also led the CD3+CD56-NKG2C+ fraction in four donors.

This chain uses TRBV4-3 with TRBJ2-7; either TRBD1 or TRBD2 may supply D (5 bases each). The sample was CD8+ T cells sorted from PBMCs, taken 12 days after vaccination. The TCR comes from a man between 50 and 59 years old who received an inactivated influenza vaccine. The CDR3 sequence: CASSQDQGRGEQYF. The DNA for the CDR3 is TGCGCCAGCAGCCAAGATCAGGGTCGGGGCGAGCAGTACTTC.